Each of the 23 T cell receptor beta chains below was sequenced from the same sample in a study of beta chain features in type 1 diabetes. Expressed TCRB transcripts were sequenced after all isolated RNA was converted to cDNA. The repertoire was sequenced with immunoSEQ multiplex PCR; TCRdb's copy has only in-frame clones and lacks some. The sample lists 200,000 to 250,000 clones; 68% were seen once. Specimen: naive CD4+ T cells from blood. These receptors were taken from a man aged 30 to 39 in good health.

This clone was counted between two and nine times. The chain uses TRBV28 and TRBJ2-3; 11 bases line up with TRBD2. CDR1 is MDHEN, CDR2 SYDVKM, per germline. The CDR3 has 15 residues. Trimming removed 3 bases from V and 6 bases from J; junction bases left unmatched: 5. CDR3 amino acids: CASSLTSGKGDTQYF. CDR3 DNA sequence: TGTGCCAGCAGTTTGACTAGCGGGAAGGGGGATACGCAGTATTTT.

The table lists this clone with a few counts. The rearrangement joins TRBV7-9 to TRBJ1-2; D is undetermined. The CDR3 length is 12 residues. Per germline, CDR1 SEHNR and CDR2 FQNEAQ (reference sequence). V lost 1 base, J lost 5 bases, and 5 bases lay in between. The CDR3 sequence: CASSLGAYGYTF. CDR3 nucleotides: TGTGCCAGCAGCTTAGGGGCGTATGGCTACACCTTC.

The CDR3 sequence: CASSPPGPSNTEAFF. CDR3 nucleotides: TGTGCCAGCTCACCACCGGGTCCGTCGAACACTGAAGCTTTCTTT. This rearrangement joins TRBV18 to TRBJ1-1; D gene unclear. The V end lost 0 bases, the J end lost 1 base, and 9 bases lay between the germline ends. CDR1 KGHSH and CDR2 LQKENI come from the germline V gene. There are 15 residues in the CDR3.

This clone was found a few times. The CDR3 DNA follows: TGCAGCGTCCAAAAGGGGGGATACACTGAAGCTTTCTTT. It specifies CSVQKGGYTEAFF. The V call is TRBV29-1, the J call TRBJ1-1; a weak D match, TRBD1 (6 bases). V was cut by 6 bases and J by 3 bases, with 14 bases left in between. The CDR3 loop spans 13 amino acids. Germline V CDR1 and CDR2: SQVTM, ANQGSEA.

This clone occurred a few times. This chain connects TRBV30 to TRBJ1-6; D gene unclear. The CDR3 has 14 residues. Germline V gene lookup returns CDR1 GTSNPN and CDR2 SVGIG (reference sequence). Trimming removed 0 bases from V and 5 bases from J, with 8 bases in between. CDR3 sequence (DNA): TGTGCCTGGAGTGTACTTAGGGATAATTCACCCCTCCACTTT. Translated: CAWSVLRDNSPLHF. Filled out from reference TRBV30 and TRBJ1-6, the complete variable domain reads SQTIHQWPATLVQPVGSPLSLECTVEGTSNPNLYWYRQAAGRGLQLLFYSVGIGQISSEVPQNLSASRPQDRQFILSSKKLLLSDSGFYLCAWSVLRDNSPLHFGNGTRLTVT.

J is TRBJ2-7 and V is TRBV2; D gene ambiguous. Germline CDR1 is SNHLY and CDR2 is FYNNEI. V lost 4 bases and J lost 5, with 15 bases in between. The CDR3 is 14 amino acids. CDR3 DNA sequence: TGTGCCAGCAGTGGTAGTCCCCCTTGGGACGAGCAGTACTTC. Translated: CASSGSPPWDEQYF.

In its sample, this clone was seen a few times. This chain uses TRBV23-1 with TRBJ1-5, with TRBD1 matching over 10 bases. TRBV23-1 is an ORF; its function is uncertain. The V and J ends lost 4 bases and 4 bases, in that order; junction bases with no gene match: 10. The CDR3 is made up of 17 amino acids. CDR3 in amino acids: CASSLRDRGPRNQPQHF. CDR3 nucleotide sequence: TGCGCCAGCAGTCTACGGGACAGGGGACCGAGAAATCAGCCCCAGCATTTT.

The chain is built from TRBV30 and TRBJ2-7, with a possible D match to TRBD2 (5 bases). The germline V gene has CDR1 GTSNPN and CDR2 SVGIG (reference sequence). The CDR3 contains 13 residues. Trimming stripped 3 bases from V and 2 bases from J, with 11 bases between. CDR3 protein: CAWSTGSTYEQYF. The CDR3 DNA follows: TGTGCCTGGAGCACGGGGTCCACCTACGAGCAGTACTTC.

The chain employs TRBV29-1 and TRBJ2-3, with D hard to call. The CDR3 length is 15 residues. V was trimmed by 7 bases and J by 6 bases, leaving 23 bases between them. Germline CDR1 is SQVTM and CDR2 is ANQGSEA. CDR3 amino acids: CSAPGRRLSLDTQYF. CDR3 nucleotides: TGCAGCGCGCCCGGCAGGCGCCTAAGTCTGGATACGCAGTATTTT.

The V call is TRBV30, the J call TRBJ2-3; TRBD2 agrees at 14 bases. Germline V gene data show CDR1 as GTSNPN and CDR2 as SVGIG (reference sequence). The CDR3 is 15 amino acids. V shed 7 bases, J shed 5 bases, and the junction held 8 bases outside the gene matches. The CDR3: CAFATGLAGVDTQYF. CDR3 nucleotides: TGTGCCTTCGCGACGGGACTAGCGGGGGTAGATACGCAGTATTTT.

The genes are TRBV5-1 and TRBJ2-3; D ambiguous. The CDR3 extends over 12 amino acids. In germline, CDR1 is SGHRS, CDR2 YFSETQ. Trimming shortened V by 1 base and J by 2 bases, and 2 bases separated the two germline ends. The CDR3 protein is CASSLTTDTQYF. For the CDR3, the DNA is TGCGCCAGCAGCTTGACCACAGATACGCAGTATTTT.

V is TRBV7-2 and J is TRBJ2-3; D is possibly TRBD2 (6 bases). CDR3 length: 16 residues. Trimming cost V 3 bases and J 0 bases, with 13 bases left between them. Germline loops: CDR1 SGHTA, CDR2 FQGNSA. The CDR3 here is CASSFGLAPSTDTQYF. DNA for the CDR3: TGTGCCAGCAGCTTTGGGCTAGCGCCAAGCACAGATACGCAGTATTTT.

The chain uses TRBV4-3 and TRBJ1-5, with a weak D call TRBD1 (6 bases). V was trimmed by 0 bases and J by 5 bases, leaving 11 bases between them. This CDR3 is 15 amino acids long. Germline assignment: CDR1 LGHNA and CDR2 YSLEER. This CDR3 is CASSQEPGVHQPQHF. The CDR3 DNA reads TGCGCCAGCAGCCAAGAACCAGGGGTACATCAGCCCCAGCATTTT.

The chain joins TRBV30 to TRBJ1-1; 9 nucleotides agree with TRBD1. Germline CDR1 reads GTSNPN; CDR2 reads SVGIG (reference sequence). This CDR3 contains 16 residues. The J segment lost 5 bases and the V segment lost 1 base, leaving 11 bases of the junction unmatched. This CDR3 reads CAWSGKRTGGGTEAFF. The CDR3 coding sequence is TGTGCCTGGAGTGGAAAGAGAACAGGGGGCGGTACTGAAGCTTTCTTT.

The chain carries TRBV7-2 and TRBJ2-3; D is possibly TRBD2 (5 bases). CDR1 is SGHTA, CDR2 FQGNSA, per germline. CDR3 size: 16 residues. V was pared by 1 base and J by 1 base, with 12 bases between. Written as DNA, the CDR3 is TGTGCCAGCAGCTTAGAGCCGGGGATAGGCACAGATACGCAGTATTTT. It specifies CASSLEPGIGTDTQYF.

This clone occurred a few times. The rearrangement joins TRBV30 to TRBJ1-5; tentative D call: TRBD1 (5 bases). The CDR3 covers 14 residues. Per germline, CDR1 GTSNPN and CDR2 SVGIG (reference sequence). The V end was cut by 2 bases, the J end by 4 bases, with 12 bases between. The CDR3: CAWSMGLANQPQHF. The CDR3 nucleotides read TGTGCCTGGAGTATGGGGCTCGCTAATCAGCCCCAGCATTTT.

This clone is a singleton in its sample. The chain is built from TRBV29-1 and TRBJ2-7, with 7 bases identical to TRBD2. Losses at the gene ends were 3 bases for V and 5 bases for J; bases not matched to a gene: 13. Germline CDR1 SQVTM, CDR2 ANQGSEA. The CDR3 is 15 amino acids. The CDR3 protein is CSVDVKAGVGHEQYF. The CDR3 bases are TGCAGCGTTGACGTGAAGGCGGGAGTAGGACACGAGCAGTACTTC.

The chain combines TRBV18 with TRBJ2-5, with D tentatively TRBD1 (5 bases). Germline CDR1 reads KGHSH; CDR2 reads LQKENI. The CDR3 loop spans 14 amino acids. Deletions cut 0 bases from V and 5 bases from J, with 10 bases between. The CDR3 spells CASSPPARVETQYF. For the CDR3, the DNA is TGTGCCAGCTCACCACCTGCCAGGGTTGAGACCCAGTACTTC. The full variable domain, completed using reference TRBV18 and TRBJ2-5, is NAGVMQNPRHLVRRRGQEARLRCSPMKGHSHVYWYRQLPEEGLKFMVYLQKENIIDESGMPKERFSAEFPKEGPSILRIQQVVRGDSAAYFCASSPPARVETQYFGPGTRLLVL.

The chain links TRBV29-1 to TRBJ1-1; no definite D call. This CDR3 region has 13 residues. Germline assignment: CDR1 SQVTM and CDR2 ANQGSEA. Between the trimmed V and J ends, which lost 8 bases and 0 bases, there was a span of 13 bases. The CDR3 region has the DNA TGCAGCTTCTGTGGGGTAATGAACACTGAAGCTTTCTTT. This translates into CSFCGVMNTEAFF.

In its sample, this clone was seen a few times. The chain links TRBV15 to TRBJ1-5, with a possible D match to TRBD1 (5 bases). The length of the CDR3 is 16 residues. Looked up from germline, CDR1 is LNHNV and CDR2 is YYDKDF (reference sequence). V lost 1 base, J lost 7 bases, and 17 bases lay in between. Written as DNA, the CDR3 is TGTGCCACCAGCAGAGTCTTCTCGGGCGGGGCGCAGCCCCAGCATTTT. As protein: CATSRVFSGGAQPQHF.

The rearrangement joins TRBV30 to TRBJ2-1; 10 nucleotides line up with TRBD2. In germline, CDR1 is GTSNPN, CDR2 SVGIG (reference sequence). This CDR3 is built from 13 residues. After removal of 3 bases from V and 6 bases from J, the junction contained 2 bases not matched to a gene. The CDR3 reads CAWSQRGGNEQFF. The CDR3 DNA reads TGTGCCTGGAGCCAGCGGGGGGGCAATGAGCAGTTCTTC.

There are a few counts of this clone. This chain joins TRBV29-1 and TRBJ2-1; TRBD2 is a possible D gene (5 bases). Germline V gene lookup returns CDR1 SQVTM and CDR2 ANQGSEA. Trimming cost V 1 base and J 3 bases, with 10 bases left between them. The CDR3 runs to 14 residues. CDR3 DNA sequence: TGCAGCGTTGAAGGGCGGGCCTACTACAATGAGCAGTTCTTC. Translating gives CSVEGRAYYNEQFF.

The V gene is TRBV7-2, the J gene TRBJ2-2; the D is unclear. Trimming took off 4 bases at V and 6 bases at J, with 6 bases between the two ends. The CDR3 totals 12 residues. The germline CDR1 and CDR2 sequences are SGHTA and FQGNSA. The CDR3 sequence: CASSSDSGELFF. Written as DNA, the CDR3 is TGTGCCAGCAGCTCTGACTCCGGGGAGCTGTTTTTT.